The 20 T cell receptor beta chains reported below all come from one sample, sequenced in a study of T cell responses to AZD1222 COVID-19 vaccine. Some clones are missing from TCRdb's copy, which holds only in-frame ones; the method was immunoSEQ multiplex PCR. Seen here are under 140,000 clones, around 89% observed once, and the top ten hold roughly 1.6%. This material consisted of peripheral blood, taken on day 0 of AZD1222 vaccination. These receptors were collected from an adult in good health.

This clone was seen only a few times. The genes are TRBV19 and TRBJ2-1; TRBD2 matches 8 bases. Germline assignment: CDR1 LNHDA and CDR2 SQIVND (reference sequence). Losses at the gene ends were 8 bases for V and 6 bases for J; bases not matched to a gene: 9. This CDR3 region has 14 residues. For the CDR3, the DNA is TGTGCCAGTGGTTCGGGACTAGTCAGCAATGAGCAGTTCTTC. It is translated as CASGSGLVSNEQFF.

The genes are TRBV5-1 and TRBJ2-7; D tentatively reads TRBD1 or TRBD2 (5 bases each). Trimming left V 8 bases short and J 3 bases short, with 12 bases between. The CDR3 has 12 residues. Germline V lookup: CDR1 SGHRS, CDR2 YFSETQ. CDR3 sequence (DNA): TGCGCCAGGCCGGGACCGAACTACGAGCAGTACTTC. Amino acids: CARPGPNYEQYF.

The chain recombines TRBV10-1 with TRBJ2-7, with 10 bases matching TRBD1. CDR3 length equals 14 residues. Germline V CDR1 and CDR2: WNHNN, SYGVQD (reference sequence). V trimming: 4 bases; J trimming: 5 bases; junction bases outside the gene matches: 5. The CDR3 sequence: CASSAKTGGNEQYF. CDR3 DNA: TGCGCCAGCAGTGCCAAGACAGGGGGCAACGAGCAGTACTTC.

This clone was detected once. This chain connects TRBV3-1 (or the pseudogene TRBV3-2) to TRBJ1-5; unclear D gene. CDR1 is LGHDT, CDR2 YNNKEL, per germline (reference sequence). This CDR3 region has 12 residues. V lost 5 bases to trimming and J lost 6 bases, with 8 bases between them. The CDR3 loop is CASSERGQPQHF. The CDR3 DNA follows: TGTGCCAGCAGCGAGAGAGGTCAGCCCCAGCATTTT.

The chain recombines TRBV7-8 with TRBJ1-4; the match to TRBD1 covers 7 bases. CDR3 length equals 18 residues. Looked up from germline, CDR1 is SGHVS and CDR2 is FQNEAQ. V trimming: 4 bases; J trimming: 4 bases; junction bases outside the gene matches: 15. The CDR3 region is CASSSQGGIGPSNEKLFF. The CDR3 nucleotides read TGTGCCAGCAGCTCCCAGGGGGGCATTGGACCGAGTAATGAAAAACTGTTTTTT.

The chain combines TRBV18 with TRBJ2-7, with D uncertain. In germline, CDR1 is KGHSH, CDR2 LQKENI. Trimming left V 6 bases short and J 3 bases short, with 12 bases between. CDR3 length: 13 amino acids. Here the CDR3 DNA reads TGTGCCAGCTCCGAGGCGAACTTCTACGAGCAGTACTTC. This encodes CASSEANFYEQYF.

This clone was seen once. The CDR3 reads CASSQDSSNQPQHF. CDR3 in DNA: TGTGCCAGCAGCCAGGACAGTAGCAATCAGCCCCAGCATTTT. The V gene is TRBV3-1 (or the pseudogene TRBV3-2), the J gene TRBJ1-5, with D possibly being TRBD1 (6 bases). This CDR3 spans 14 amino acids. Germline V lookup: CDR1 LGHDT, CDR2 YNNKEL (reference sequence). V was cut by 3 bases and J by 0 bases, with 6 bases left in between.

This clone was observed a single time. This sequence joins TRBV20-1 and TRBJ1-2, with D unclear. Germline CDR1 reads DFQATT; CDR2 reads SNEGSKA (reference sequence). The CDR3 has 9 residues. This CDR3 is CRGYPGYTF. CDR3 DNA: TGCAGGGGGTATCCGGGCTACACCTTC.

The chain combines TRBV19 with TRBJ1-2; D not certain. This CDR3 spans 13 amino acids. V lost 6 bases to trimming and J lost 2 bases, with 10 bases between them. Germline values: CDR1 LNHDA, CDR2 SQIVND (reference sequence). CDR3 region: CASSGRSNYGYTF. CDR3 DNA sequence: TGTGCCAGTAGCGGACGGTCGAACTATGGCTACACCTTC. The full variable domain, completed using reference TRBV19 and TRBJ1-2, is DGGITQSPKYLFRKEGQNVTLSCEQNLNHDAMYWYRQDPGQGLRLIYYSQIVNDFQKGDIAEGYSVSREKKESFPLTVTSAQKNPTAFYLCASSGRSNYGYTFGSGTRLTVV.

The V call is TRBV20-1, the J call TRBJ2-7; 7 bases are shared with TRBD1. The CDR3 is made up of 11 amino acids. Per germline, CDR1 DFQATT and CDR2 SNEGSKA (reference sequence). V trimming: 3 bases; J trimming: 6 bases; junction bases outside the gene matches: 2. The CDR3 DNA sequence: TGCAGTGCTAGGGGGGACAGCGAGCAGTACTTC. This codes for CSARGDSEQYF.

The chain employs TRBV4-1 and TRBJ1-1; 10 positions match TRBD1. The CDR3 length is 17 residues. After removal of 3 bases from V and 5 bases from J, the junction contained 12 bases not matched to a gene. The V gene's germline CDR1 is MGHRA and CDR2 YSYEKL. The CDR3, as DNA: TGCGCCAGCAGCCAGCCTCCGGGACAGGGGCGATTTACTGAAGCTTTCTTT. Amino acid sequence: CASSQPPGQGRFTEAFF.

The V and J genes are TRBV7-9 and TRBJ1-2; D gene unclear. CDR3 length: 14 amino acids. V was shortened by 2 bases and J by 4 bases, with 11 bases between the two germline ends. CDR1 and CDR2 (germline): SEHNR, FQNEAQ (reference sequence). In DNA, the CDR3 is TGTGCCAGCAGCTTATTGCTTGAGGCCTATGGCTACACCTTC. Its translation: CASSLLLEAYGYTF.

This chain joins TRBV7-2 and TRBJ1-1, with D uncertain. The CDR3 has 14 amino acids. Germline V gene sequence: CDR1 SGHTA, CDR2 FQGNSA. The V end was cut by 5 bases, the J end by 0 bases, with 10 bases between. In DNA, the CDR3 is TGTGCCAGCAGCCCCCAGGCGGTGAACACTGAAGCTTTCTTT. Translating it yields CASSPQAVNTEAFF.

This chain connects TRBV28 to TRBJ1-1; D unclear. This CDR3 spans 14 amino acids. Germline V gene sequence: CDR1 MDHEN, CDR2 SYDVKM. The germline V and J ends were trimmed by 3 bases and 0 bases, with 8 bases remaining between them. The DNA of the CDR3 is TGTGCCAGCAGTTTTCAGACCATGAACACTGAAGCTTTCTTT. Protein sequence: CASSFQTMNTEAFF.

This clone was seen more than once but under ten times. The genes are TRBV7-6 and TRBJ2-2; D unclear. Trimming shortened V by 5 bases and J by 6 bases, and 4 bases separated the two germline ends. The CDR3 contains 11 residues. CDR1 and CDR2 (germline): SGHVS, FNYEAQ. The CDR3 coding sequence is TGTGCCAGCAGCACACCCGGGGAGCTGTTTTTT. This encodes CASSTPGELFF.

This clone was counted only a few times. The V gene is TRBV11-1, the J gene TRBJ2-1; 14 bases are shared with TRBD2. Germline trimming cut 8 bases from V and 6 bases from J; bases unmatched to any gene: 0. Germline V gene lookup returns CDR1 SGHAT and CDR2 FQDESV (reference sequence). The CDR3 runs 13 residues. CDR3 nucleotides: TGTGCCAGCGGACTAGCGGGAGGCAATGAGCAGTTCTTC. It specifies CASGLAGGNEQFF.

The chain links TRBV29-1 to TRBJ2-1; D is unclear. This CDR3 has 14 amino acids. Germline CDR1 reads SQVTM; CDR2 reads ANQGSEA. Trimming took off 7 bases at V and 1 base at J, with 14 bases between the two ends. The CDR3 coding sequence is TGCAGCGCAGAAGGCTTGGGTTCCTACAATGAGCAGTTCTTC. Its translation is CSAEGLGSYNEQFF.

The V call is TRBV6-6, the J call TRBJ2-3; D might be TRBD2 (6 bases). V shed 0 bases and J shed 6 bases, with 10 bases lying between them. The CDR3 loop spans 14 amino acids. The germline CDR1 and CDR2 sequences are MNHNY and SVGAGI (reference sequence). CDR3 nucleotides: TGTGCCAGCAGTTACTCCGGGGGAGGCGATACGCAGTATTTT. Its translation is CASSYSGGGDTQYF.

This chain links TRBV19 with TRBJ1-5; D is ambiguous. The CDR3 is 16 amino acids. Germline V gene lookup returns CDR1 LNHDA and CDR2 SQIVND (reference sequence). V lost 2 bases to trimming and J lost 2 bases, with 13 bases between them. In DNA, the CDR3 is TGTGCCAGTAGTATACCCGAAGGGAGGGGCAATCAGCCCCAGCATTTT. Protein product: CASSIPEGRGNQPQHF.

The sample holds a few counts of this clone. The V call is TRBV7-8, the J call TRBJ1-1; 12 bases map to TRBD1. Germline V gene data show CDR1 as SGHVS and CDR2 as FQNEAQ. The trim removed 1 base at V and 6 bases at J, leaving 6 bases unmatched. The CDR3 runs to 16 residues. In DNA form, the CDR3 reads TGTGCCAGCAGCTTAGAGGGACAGGGGGCGACCCCTGAAGCTTTCTTT. Protein sequence: CASSLEGQGATPEAFF.